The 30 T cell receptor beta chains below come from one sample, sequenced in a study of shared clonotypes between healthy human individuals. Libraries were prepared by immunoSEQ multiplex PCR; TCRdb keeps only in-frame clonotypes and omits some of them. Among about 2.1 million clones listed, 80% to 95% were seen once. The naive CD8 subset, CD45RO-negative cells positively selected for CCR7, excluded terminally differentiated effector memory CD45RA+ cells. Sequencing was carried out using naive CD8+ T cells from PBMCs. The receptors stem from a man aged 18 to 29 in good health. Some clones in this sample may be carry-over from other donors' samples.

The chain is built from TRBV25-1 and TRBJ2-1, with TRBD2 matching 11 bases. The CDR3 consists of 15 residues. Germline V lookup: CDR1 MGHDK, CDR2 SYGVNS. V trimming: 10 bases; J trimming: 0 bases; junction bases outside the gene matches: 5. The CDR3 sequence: CATLAGGVSYNEQFF. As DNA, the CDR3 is TGTGCCACTCTAGCGGGAGGCGTCTCCTACAATGAGCAGTTCTTC. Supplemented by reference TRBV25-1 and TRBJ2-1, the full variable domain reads EADIYQTPRYLVIGTGKKITLECSQTMGHDKMYWYQQDPGMELHLIHYSYGVNSTEKGDLSSESTVSRIRTEHFPLTLESARPSHTSQYLCATLAGGVSYNEQFFGPGTRLTVL.

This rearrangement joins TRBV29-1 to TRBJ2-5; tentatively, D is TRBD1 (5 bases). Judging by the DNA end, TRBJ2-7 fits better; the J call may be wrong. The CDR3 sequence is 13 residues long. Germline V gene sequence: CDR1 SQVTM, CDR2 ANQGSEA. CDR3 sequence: CSVVAGLGYEQYF. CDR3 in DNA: TGCAGCGTTGTAGCAGGGCTAGGCTACGAGCAGTACTTC.

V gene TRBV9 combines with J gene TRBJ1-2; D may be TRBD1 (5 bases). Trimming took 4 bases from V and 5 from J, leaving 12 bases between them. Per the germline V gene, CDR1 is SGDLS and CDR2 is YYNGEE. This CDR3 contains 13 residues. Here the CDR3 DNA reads TGTGCCAGCAGCCCCGGGGCAGGGTATGGCTACACCTTC. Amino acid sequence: CASSPGAGYGYTF.

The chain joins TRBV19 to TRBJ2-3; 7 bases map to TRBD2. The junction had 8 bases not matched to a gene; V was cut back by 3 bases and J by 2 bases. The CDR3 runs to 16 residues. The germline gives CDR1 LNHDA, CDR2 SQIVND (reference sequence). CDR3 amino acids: CASSITTGGYTDTQYF. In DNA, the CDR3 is TGTGCCAGTAGTATCACAACGGGAGGCTACACAGATACGCAGTATTTT.

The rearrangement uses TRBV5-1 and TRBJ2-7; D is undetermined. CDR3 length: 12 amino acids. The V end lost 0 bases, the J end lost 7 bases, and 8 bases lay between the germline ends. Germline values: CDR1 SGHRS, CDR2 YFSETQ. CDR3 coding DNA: TGCGCCAGCAGCTTGGGGGCCTTAGAGCAGTACTTC. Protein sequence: CASSLGALEQYF.

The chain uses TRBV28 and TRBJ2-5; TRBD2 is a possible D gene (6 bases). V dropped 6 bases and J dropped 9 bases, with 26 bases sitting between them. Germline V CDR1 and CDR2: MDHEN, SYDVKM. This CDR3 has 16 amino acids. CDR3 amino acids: CASSKGTGSIYRPQYF. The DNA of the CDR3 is TGTGCCAGCAGCAAGGGGACTGGGAGTATTTATAGACCCCAGTACTTC.

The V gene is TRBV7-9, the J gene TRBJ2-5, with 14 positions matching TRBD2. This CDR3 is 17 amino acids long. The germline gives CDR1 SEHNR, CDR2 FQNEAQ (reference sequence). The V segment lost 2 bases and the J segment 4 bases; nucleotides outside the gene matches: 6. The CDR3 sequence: CASSLRGLAGARETQYF. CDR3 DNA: TGTGCCAGCAGCTTAAGGGGACTAGCGGGAGCCCGAGAGACCCAGTACTTC.

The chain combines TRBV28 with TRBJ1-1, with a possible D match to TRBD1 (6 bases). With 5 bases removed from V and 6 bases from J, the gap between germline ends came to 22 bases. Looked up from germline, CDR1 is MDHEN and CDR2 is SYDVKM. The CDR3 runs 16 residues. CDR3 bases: TGTGCCAGCAGTCTCTACGCGGGGGCGCGGTTCGCTGAAGCTTTCTTT. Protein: CASSLYAGARFAEAFF.

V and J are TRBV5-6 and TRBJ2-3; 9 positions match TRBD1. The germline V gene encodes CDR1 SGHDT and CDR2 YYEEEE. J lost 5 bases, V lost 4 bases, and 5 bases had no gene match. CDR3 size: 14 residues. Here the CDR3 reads CASSTGQGIDTQYF. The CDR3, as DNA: TGTGCCAGCAGCACGGGACAGGGAATAGATACGCAGTATTTT. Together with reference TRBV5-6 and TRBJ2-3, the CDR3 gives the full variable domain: DAGVTQSPTHLIKTRGQQVTLRCSPKSGHDTVSWYQQALGQGPQFIFQYYEEEERQRGNFPDRFSGHQFPNYSSELNVNALLLGDSALYLCASSTGQGIDTQYFGPGTRLTVL.

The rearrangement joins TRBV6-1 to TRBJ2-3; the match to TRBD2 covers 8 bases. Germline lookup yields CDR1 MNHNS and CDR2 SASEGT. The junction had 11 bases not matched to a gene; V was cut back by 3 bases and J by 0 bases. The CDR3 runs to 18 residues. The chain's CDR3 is CASSDRGTSGTSTDTQYF. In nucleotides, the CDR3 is TGTGCCAGCAGTGATAGGGGAACTAGCGGCACAAGCACAGATACGCAGTATTTT.

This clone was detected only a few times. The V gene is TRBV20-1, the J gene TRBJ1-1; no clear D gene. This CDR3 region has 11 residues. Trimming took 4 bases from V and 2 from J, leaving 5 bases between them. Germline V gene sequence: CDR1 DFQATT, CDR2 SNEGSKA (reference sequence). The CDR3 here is CSAISNTEAFF. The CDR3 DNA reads TGCAGTGCTATCTCTAACACTGAAGCTTTCTTT.

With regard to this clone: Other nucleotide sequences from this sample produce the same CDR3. The CDR3 region has the DNA TGTGCCAGCAGCCCGGACAGAGCCTACGAGCAGTACTTC. Its protein is CASSPDRAYEQYF. V is TRBV9 and J is TRBJ2-7; perhaps TRBD1 as D (6 bases). Germline-derived CDR1 and CDR2 are SGDLS and YYNGEE. V was pared by 4 bases and J by 2 bases, with 10 bases between. The CDR3 loop spans 13 amino acids.

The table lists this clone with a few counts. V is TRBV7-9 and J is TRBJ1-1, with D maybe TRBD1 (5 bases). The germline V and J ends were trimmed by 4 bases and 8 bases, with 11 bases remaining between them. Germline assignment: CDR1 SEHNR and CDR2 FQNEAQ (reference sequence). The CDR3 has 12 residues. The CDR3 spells CASSSRVAEAFF. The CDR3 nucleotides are TGTGCCAGCAGCTCCAGGGTGGCCGAAGCTTTCTTT.

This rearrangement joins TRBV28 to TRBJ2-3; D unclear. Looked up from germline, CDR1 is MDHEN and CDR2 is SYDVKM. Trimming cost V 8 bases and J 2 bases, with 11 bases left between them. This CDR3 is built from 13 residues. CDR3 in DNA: TGTGCCAGCTGGGGATCCTACACAGATACGCAGTATTTT. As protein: CASWGSYTDTQYF.

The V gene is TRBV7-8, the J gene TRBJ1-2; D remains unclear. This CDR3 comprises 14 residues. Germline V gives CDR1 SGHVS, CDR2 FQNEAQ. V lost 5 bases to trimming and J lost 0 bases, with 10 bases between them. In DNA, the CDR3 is TGTGCCAGCAGCCTGGATTCTTCTAACTATGGCTACACCTTC. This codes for CASSLDSSNYGYTF.

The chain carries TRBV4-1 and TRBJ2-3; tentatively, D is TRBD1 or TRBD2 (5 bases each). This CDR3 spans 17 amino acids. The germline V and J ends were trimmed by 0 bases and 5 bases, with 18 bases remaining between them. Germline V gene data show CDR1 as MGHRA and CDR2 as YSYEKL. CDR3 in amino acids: CASSQDAGTGPRDTQYF. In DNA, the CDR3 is TGCGCCAGCAGCCAAGACGCCGGGACCGGCCCCAGAGATACGCAGTATTTT.

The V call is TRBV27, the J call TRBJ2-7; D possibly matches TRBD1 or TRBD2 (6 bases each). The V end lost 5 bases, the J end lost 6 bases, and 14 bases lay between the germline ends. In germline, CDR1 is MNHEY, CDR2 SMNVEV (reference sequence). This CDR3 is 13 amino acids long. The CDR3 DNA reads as TGTGCCAGCAGTCCCCACGGGGGCTTCGAGCAGTACTTC. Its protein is CASSPHGGFEQYF.

The CDR3 reads CASSIDGTYEQYF. The CDR3 coding sequence is TGTGCCAGCAGCATCGACGGGACCTACGAGCAGTACTTC. The rearrangement joins TRBV7-9 to TRBJ2-7, with D maybe TRBD2 (5 bases). Germline V gives CDR1 SEHNR, CDR2 FQNEAQ (reference sequence). CDR3 size: 13 residues. V was clipped by 5 bases and J by 2 bases, with 10 bases between them.

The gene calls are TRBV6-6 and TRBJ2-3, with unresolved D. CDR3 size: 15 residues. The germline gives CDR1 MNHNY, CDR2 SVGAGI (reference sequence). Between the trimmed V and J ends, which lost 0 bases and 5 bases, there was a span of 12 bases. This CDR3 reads CASSYSIPRVDTQYF. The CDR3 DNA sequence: TGTGCCAGCAGTTACTCGATCCCACGGGTAGATACGCAGTATTTT.

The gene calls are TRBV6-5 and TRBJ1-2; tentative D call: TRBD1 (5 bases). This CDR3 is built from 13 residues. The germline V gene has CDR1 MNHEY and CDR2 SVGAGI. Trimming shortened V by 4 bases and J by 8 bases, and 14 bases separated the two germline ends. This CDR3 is CASSSSDRGGYTF. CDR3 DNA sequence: TGTGCCAGCAGTTCCTCAGACAGAGGGGGCTACACCTTC.

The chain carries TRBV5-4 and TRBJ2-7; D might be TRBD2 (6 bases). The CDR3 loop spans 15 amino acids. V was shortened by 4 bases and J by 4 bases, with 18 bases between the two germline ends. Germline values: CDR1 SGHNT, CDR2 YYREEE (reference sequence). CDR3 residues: CASSNPGLPGYEQYF. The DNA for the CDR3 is TGTGCCAGCAGCAATCCGGGACTCCCCGGGTACGAGCAGTACTTC.

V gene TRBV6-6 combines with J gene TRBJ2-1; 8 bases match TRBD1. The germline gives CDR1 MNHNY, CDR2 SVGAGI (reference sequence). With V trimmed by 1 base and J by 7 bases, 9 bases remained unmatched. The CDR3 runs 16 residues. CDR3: CASSYYRTGMSNEQFF. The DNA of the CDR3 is TGTGCCAGCAGTTACTACAGGACAGGGATGTCAAATGAGCAGTTCTTC.

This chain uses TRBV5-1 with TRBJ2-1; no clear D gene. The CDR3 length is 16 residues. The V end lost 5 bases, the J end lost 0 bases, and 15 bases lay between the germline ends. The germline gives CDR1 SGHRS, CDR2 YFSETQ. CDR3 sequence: CASRYGPWDSYNEQFF. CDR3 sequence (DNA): TGCGCCAGCAGGTACGGTCCGTGGGACTCCTACAATGAGCAGTTCTTC. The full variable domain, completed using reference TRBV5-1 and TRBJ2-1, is KAGVTQTPRYLIKTRGQQVTLSCSPISGHRSVSWYQQTPGQGLQFLFEYFSETQRNKGNFPGRFSGRQFSNSRSEMNVSTLELGDSALYLCASRYGPWDSYNEQFFGPGTRLTVL.

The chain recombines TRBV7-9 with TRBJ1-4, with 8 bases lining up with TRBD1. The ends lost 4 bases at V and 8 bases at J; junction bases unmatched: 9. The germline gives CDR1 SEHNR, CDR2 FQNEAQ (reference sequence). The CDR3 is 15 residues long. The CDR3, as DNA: TGTGCCAGCAGCTCATTGACAGGGGCGGGCGAAAAACTGTTTTTT. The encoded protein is CASSSLTGAGEKLFF. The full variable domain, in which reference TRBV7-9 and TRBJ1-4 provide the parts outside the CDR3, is DTGVSQNPRHKITKRGQNVTFRCDPISEHNRLYWYRQTLGQGPEFLTYFQNEAQLEKSRLLSDRFSAERPKGSFSTLEIQRTEQGDSAMYLCASSSLTGAGEKLFFGSGTQLSVL.

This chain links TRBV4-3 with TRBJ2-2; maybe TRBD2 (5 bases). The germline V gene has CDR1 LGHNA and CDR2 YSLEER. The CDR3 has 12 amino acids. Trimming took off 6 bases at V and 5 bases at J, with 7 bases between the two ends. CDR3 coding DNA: TGCGCCAGCAGAGGAGGTACCGGGGAGCTGTTTTTT. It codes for CASRGGTGELFF.

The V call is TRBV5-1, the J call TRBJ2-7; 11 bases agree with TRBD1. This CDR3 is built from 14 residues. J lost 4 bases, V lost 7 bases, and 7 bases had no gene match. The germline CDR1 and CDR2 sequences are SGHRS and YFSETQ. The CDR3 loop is CASQTGTGGYEQYF. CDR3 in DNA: TGCGCCAGCCAAACCGGGACAGGGGGTTACGAGCAGTACTTC.

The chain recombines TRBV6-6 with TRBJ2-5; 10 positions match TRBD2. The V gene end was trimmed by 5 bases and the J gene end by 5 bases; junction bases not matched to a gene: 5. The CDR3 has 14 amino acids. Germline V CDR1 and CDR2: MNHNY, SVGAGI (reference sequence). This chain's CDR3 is CASSKREGHETQYF. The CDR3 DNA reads TGTGCCAGCAGTAAGCGGGAGGGCCACGAGACCCAGTACTTC.

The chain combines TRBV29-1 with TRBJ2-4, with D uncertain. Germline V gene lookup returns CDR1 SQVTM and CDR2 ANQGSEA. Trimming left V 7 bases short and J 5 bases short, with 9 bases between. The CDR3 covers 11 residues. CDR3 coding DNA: TGCAGCGGAATACAAGAAAACATTCAGTACTTC. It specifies CSGIQENIQYF.

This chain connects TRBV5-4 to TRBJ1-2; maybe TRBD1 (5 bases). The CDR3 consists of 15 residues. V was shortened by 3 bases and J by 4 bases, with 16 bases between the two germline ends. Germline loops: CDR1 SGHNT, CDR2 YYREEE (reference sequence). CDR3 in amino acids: CASSSILGRSYGYTF. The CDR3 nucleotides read TGTGCCAGCAGCTCCATCCTGGGACGGTCCTATGGCTACACCTTC.

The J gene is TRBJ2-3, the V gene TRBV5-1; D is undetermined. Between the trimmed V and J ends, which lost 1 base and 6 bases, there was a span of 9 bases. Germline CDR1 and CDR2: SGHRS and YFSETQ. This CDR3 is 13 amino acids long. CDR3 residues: CASSLLKWDTQYF. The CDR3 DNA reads TGCGCCAGCAGCTTGTTAAAGTGGGATACGCAGTATTTT. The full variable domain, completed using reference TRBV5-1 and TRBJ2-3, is KAGVTQTPRYLIKTRGQQVTLSCSPISGHRSVSWYQQTPGQGLQFLFEYFSETQRNKGNFPGRFSGRQFSNSRSEMNVSTLELGDSALYLCASSLLKWDTQYFGPGTRLTVL.